This passage covers 7 T cell receptor beta chains from one sample sequenced in a study of T cell repertoires in cytomegalovirus infection. TCRdb recomputed calls from the reads with MiXCR, one row per CDR3 protein. The table shows some 940,000 distinct CDR3 sequences, with 31% occurring only once. Their cognate antigens are unknown. The sample in question was cultured CD8+ T cells from PBMCs, obtained from culture after CMV antigen stimulation. These receptors were taken from a human donor in good health (CMV status not recorded). Some clones in this sample may be carry-over from other donors' samples.

This chain joins TRBV27 and TRBJ2-5, with TRBD1 identical over 8 bases. The V and J ends lost 5 bases and 0 bases, in that order; junction bases with no gene match: 8. The length of the CDR3 is 16 residues. Looked up from germline, CDR1 is MNHEY and CDR2 is SMNVEV (reference sequence). The CDR3 DNA reads TGTGCCAGCAGTCTCACAGGGGGAGTCAACCAAGAGACCCAGTACTTC. Translation: CASSLTGGVNQETQYF.

The chain is built from TRBV20-1 and TRBJ2-1; 11 bases agree with TRBD2. V shed 0 bases, J shed 2 bases, and the junction held 3 bases outside the gene matches. This CDR3 region has 16 residues. In germline, CDR1 is DFQATT, CDR2 SNEGSKA (reference sequence). The DNA of the CDR3 is TGCAGTGCTAGAGATACTAGCGGGGGAACCTACAATGAGCAGTTCTTC. It translates to CSARDTSGGTYNEQFF.

The chain is built from TRBV19 and TRBJ2-5, with D possibly being TRBD2 (6 bases). This CDR3 is 14 amino acids long. The germline gives CDR1 LNHDA, CDR2 SQIVND (reference sequence). The V gene lost 5 bases and the J gene lost 5 bases, with 15 bases spanning the gap. This CDR3 reads CASSLWTEGETQYF. CDR3 DNA: TGTGCCAGTAGTCTTTGGACGGAGGGGGAGACCCAGTACTTC.

The chain carries TRBV27 and TRBJ1-1, with D uncertain. The CDR3 is 13 residues long. Germline lookup yields CDR1 MNHEY and CDR2 SMNVEV (reference sequence). Trimming pared 1 base from V and 6 bases from J, leaving 9 bases between. The chain's CDR3 is CASSLWGEAEAFF. CDR3 DNA: TGTGCCAGCAGTTTATGGGGAGAGGCTGAAGCTTTCTTT.

For this clonotype: This clone may be a read error of a much larger clone one base away. This likely comes from a read error, as the CDR3 has no conserved phenylalanine or tryptophan at its end. The gene calls are TRBV7-8 and TRBJ2-1; 9 nucleotides align to TRBD2. The CDR3 contains 15 residues. J was trimmed by 4 bases and V by 3 bases; bases with no gene match: 4. Germline V gene data show CDR1 as SGHVS and CDR2 as FQNEAQ. The CDR3 region is CASSLTSGFYNEQFS. The CDR3 bases are TGTGCCAGCAGCTTGACTAGCGGATTTTACAATGAGCAGTTCTCC.

This chain connects TRBV7-9 to TRBJ2-1, with D perhaps TRBD1 (6 bases). Germline values: CDR1 SEHNR, CDR2 FQNEAQ (reference sequence). This CDR3 spans 15 amino acids. V gave up 4 bases and J gave up 6 bases, with 16 bases separating them. The CDR3 nucleotides are TGTGCCAGCAGCTCCGACAGGTCTATGGGCAATGAGCAGTTCTTC. Its protein is CASSSDRSMGNEQFF.

The sample holds a few counts of this clonotype. The rearrangement joins TRBV6-2 or TRBV6-3 to TRBJ2-1, with 15 bases aligning to TRBD2. V dropped 0 bases and J dropped 0; count of bases not matched to a gene: 9. Germline CDR1 reads MNHEY; CDR2 reads SVGEGT. This CDR3 has 21 amino acids. The CDR3 DNA reads as TGTGCCAGCAGTTACTCAAAACCGGGACTAGCGGGGGGTCCCTCCTACAATGAGCAGTTCTTC. This sequence encodes CASSYSKPGLAGGPSYNEQFF.